A single sample gave rise to the 26 T cell receptor beta chains below, sequenced in a study of cytomegalovirus exposure and HLA in healthy donors. A multiplex PCR was run with 60 Vbeta primers and 13 Jbeta primers. The protocol was immunoSEQ multiplex PCR, while the TCRdb copy is restricted to in-frame clones and leaves out a portion. The sample has 85,000 to 100,000 clones, around 76% seen once. Material: PBMCs. The receptors were sampled from a human donor in good health.

This clone showed up just a few times. The V and J genes are TRBV19 and TRBJ2-7; 7 bases fit TRBD1. J gave up 2 bases and V 5 bases, and 0 bases lay outside the gene matches. Germline CDR1 and CDR2: LNHDA and SQIVND (reference sequence). The CDR3 is 12 amino acids. Written as DNA, the CDR3 is TGTGCCAGTAGTGACAGGGCCTACGAGCAGTACTTC. Protein: CASSDRAYEQYF. The full variable domain, its missing parts supplied by reference TRBV19 and TRBJ2-7, is DGGITQSPKYLFRKEGQNVTLSCEQNLNHDAMYWYRQDPGQGLRLIYYSQIVNDFQKGDIAEGYSVSREKKESFPLTVTSAQKNPTAFYLCASSDRAYEQYFGPGTRLTVT.

The rearrangement links TRBV11-3 to TRBJ2-1; the match to TRBD1 covers 7 bases. From germline, CDR1 is SGHNT and CDR2 YENEEA. The CDR3 contains 13 residues. Unmatched junction bases numbered 2, after V lost 0 bases and J lost 9 bases. The CDR3 DNA is TGTGCCAGCAGCTTAGACAGGGGGAGTGAGCAGTTCTTC. Its translation is CASSLDRGSEQFF.

The chain links TRBV14 to TRBJ2-7, with D possibly being TRBD1 (6 bases). Germline V gene sequence: CDR1 SGHDN, CDR2 FVKESK. This CDR3 has 15 amino acids. Trimming stripped 1 base from V and 2 bases from J, with 12 bases between. CDR3 sequence (DNA): TGTGCCAGCAGCCAAGGGGTTAGGGACACCTACGAGCAGTACTTC. Its protein product is CASSQGVRDTYEQYF.

This chain links TRBV6-1 with TRBJ1-3, with a possible D match to TRBD1 (5 bases). Per germline, CDR1 MNHNS and CDR2 SASEGT. This CDR3 comprises 15 residues. V gave up 5 bases and J gave up 2 bases, with 13 bases separating them. DNA of the CDR3: TGTGCCAGCAGTAATCTGGGGGGTGCTGGAAACACCATATATTTT. Its protein is CASSNLGGAGNTIYF.

The rearrangement uses TRBV27 and TRBJ2-7; 8 nucleotides match TRBD2. This CDR3 contains 18 residues. Germline V gene sequence: CDR1 MNHEY, CDR2 SMNVEV (reference sequence). V shed 6 bases, J shed 0 bases, and the junction held 16 bases outside the gene matches. CDR3 protein: CASSWRGRLGTSSYEQYF. Here the CDR3 DNA reads TGTGCCAGCAGCTGGCGCGGGAGGCTGGGGACGAGCTCCTACGAGCAGTACTTC.

V usage is TRBV5-4 and J usage is TRBJ1-6; 12 nucleotides match TRBD1. V lost 0 bases, J lost 7 bases, and 5 bases stayed unmatched. CDR1 and CDR2 (germline): SGHNT, YYREEE (reference sequence). CDR3 length: 17 amino acids. In DNA, the CDR3 is TGTGCCAGCAGCTTGGGGGGGACAGGGGGCAAGAATTCACCCCTCCACTTT. This codes for CASSLGGTGGKNSPLHF. The complete variable domain, with remaining parts taken from reference TRBV5-4 and TRBJ1-6, reads ETGVTQSPTHLIKTRGQQVTLRCSSQSGHNTVSWYQQALGQGPQFIFQYYREEENGRGNFPPRFSGLQFPNYSSELNVNALELDDSALYLCASSLGGTGGKNSPLHFGNGTRLTVT.

A word on this clone: A junction boundary mismatches the germline segment, possibly from a read error. This sequence joins TRBV30 and TRBJ2-6; 8 nucleotides match TRBD1. The length of the CDR3 is 14 residues. Germline CDR1 and CDR2: GTSNPN and SVGIG (reference sequence). CDR3 protein: CAWQDRAGANILTF. CDR3 DNA sequence: TGTGCCTGGCAGGACAGGGCTGGGGCCAACATCCTGACTTTC. Supplemented by reference TRBV30 and TRBJ2-6, the full variable domain reads SQTIHQWPATLVQPVGSPLSLECTVEGTSNPNLYWYRQAAGRGLQLLFYSVGIGQISSEVPQNLSASRPQDRQFILSSKKLLLSDSGFYLCAWQDRAGANILTFGAGSRLTVL.

V and J are TRBV6-6 and TRBJ2-5, with TRBD2 as a possible D gene (6 bases). V gave up 2 bases and J gave up 1 base, with 11 bases separating them. Germline loops: CDR1 MNHNY, CDR2 SVGAGI (reference sequence). This CDR3 is built from 15 residues. CDR3 in amino acids: CASSYVAGSQETQYF. The CDR3 DNA reads TGTGCCAGCAGTTACGTGGCGGGGTCCCAAGAGACCCAGTACTTC.

The chain uses TRBV6-5 and TRBJ1-4; D ambiguous. The germline V gene encodes CDR1 MNHEY and CDR2 SVGAGI. V lost 6 bases and J 10 bases, leaving 21 bases between the germline ends. The CDR3 is 15 residues long. CDR3 region: CASSPSTGFSVKLFF. The CDR3 nucleotides read TGTGCCAGCAGCCCCTCTACGGGATTCAGCGTAAAACTGTTTTTT.

This clone was seen only a few times. V gene TRBV7-9 combines with J gene TRBJ2-5; 7 bases agree with TRBD1. This CDR3 is built from 16 residues. CDR1 and CDR2 from the germline V gene are SEHNR and FQNEAQ (reference sequence). V lost 5 bases, J lost 2 bases, and 11 bases stayed unmatched. The CDR3 DNA follows: TGTGCCAGCAGCCCATCCACGACGACAGGGCAAGAGACCCAGTACTTC. It translates to CASSPSTTTGQETQYF.

The rearrangement links TRBV5-4 to TRBJ2-7; 7 bases line up with TRBD1. Germline V lookup: CDR1 SGHNT, CDR2 YYREEE (reference sequence). V shed 7 bases, J shed 5 bases, and the junction held 12 bases outside the gene matches. There are 14 residues in the CDR3. The CDR3 spells CASSPPDRVHEQYF. CDR3 sequence (DNA): TGTGCCAGCTCCCCACCCGACAGGGTCCACGAGCAGTACTTC.

This clone was seen only once. V gene TRBV29-1 combines with J gene TRBJ1-2; 8 nucleotides line up with TRBD1. Germline loops: CDR1 SQVTM, CDR2 ANQGSEA. The length of the CDR3 is 12 residues. With 4 bases clipped from V and 6 bases from J, the junction kept 4 bases outside the gene matches. Here the CDR3 DNA reads TGCAGCGTTGGCGGACAGGGTCATGGCTACACCTTC. Translated: CSVGGQGHGYTF.

As concerns this clone: A much larger clone differs from this one at a single base, so this may be a read error. The chain has TRBV5-1 and TRBJ1-2; tentatively, D is TRBD1 (5 bases). V shed 3 bases and J shed 4 bases, with 13 bases lying between them. The CDR3 contains 14 residues. The germline CDR1 and CDR2 sequences are SGHRS and YFSETQ. The CDR3 spells CASSSETAGYGYTF. The CDR3, as DNA: TGCGCCAGCAGCTCAGAGACAGCAGGCTATGGCTACACCTTC.

The chain uses TRBV19 and TRBJ2-1; D uncertain. V was shortened by 2 bases and J by 7 bases, with 6 bases between the two germline ends. The CDR3 runs to 12 residues. Germline values: CDR1 LNHDA, CDR2 SQIVND (reference sequence). The CDR3 coding sequence is TGTGCCAGTAGTATAATTAATAATGAGCAGTTCTTC. Translated: CASSIINNEQFF.

The CDR3 sequence: CASRVKDRGDQPQHF. Written as DNA, the CDR3 is TGTGCCAGCAGGGTAAAGGACAGGGGAGATCAGCCCCAGCATTTT. The V gene is TRBV6-6, the J gene TRBJ1-5, with TRBD1 matching 9 bases. CDR1 and CDR2 from the germline V gene are MNHNY and SVGAGI (reference sequence). CDR3 length equals 15 residues. V trimming: 6 bases; J trimming: 5 bases; junction bases outside the gene matches: 8.

This chain links TRBV5-1 with TRBJ2-5; 8 positions match TRBD1. Per germline, CDR1 SGHRS and CDR2 YFSETQ. Trimming removed 4 bases from V and 5 bases from J; junction bases left unmatched: 10. This CDR3 comprises 15 residues. Here the CDR3 DNA reads TGCGCCAGCAGCATAGGGGACAGGTTTAGCGAGACCCAGTACTTC. It is translated as CASSIGDRFSETQYF.

This clone was seen just once. The chain is built from TRBV7-8 and TRBJ2-2, with D perhaps TRBD2 (5 bases). Trimming stripped 3 bases from V and 4 bases from J, with 18 bases between. The CDR3 consists of 17 residues. CDR1 and CDR2 from the germline V gene are SGHVS and FQNEAQ. Here the CDR3 reads CASSFPSLGSVTGELFF. The DNA for the CDR3 is TGTGCCAGCAGCTTCCCAAGCCTGGGGAGCGTCACCGGGGAGCTGTTTTTT.

This clone was seen only once. This rearrangement joins TRBV11-3 to TRBJ2-3, with 8 bases that match TRBD2. This CDR3 is built from 16 residues. V dropped 5 bases and J dropped 2; count of bases not matched to a gene: 9. The germline V gene has CDR1 SGHNT and CDR2 YENEEA. Here the CDR3 DNA reads TGTGCCAGCAGCCCGGGACTAGATCCGTTCACAGATACGCAGTATTTT. Its protein is CASSPGLDPFTDTQYF. The full variable domain, completed using reference TRBV11-3 and TRBJ2-3, is EAGVVQSPRYKIIEKKQPVAFWCNPISGHNTLYWYLQNLGQGPELLIRYENEEAVDDSQLPKDRFSAERLKGVDSTLKIQPAELGDSAVYLCASSPGLDPFTDTQYFGPGTRLTVL.

In nucleotides, the CDR3 is TGTGCCAGCAGTCAGGGGGGGAACACTGAAGCTTTCTTT. Its translation is CASSQGGNTEAFF. The chain recombines TRBV27 with TRBJ1-1; TRBD1 aligns across 7 bases. CDR1 MNHEY and CDR2 SMNVEV come from the germline V gene (reference sequence). Trimming cost V 5 bases and J 1 base; bases outside gene matches: 1. The CDR3 is 13 residues long.

This clone appeared a few times. The V and J genes are TRBV14 and TRBJ2-2; 9 nucleotides line up with TRBD1. CDR1 SGHDN and CDR2 FVKESK come from the germline V gene. The CDR3 loop spans 18 amino acids. The V gene end was trimmed by 1 base and the J gene end by 5 bases; junction bases not matched to a gene: 11. CDR3 loop: CASSQGGQGRVRTGELFF. Written as DNA, the CDR3 is TGTGCCAGCAGCCAAGGGGGACAGGGTCGGGTCCGTACCGGGGAGCTGTTTTTT.

This clone has only a few counts. The chain carries TRBV2 and TRBJ2-1, with D maybe TRBD2 (5 bases). Trimming pared 9 bases from V and 5 bases from J, leaving 8 bases between. The CDR3 totals 11 residues. CDR1 SNHLY and CDR2 FYNNEI come from the germline V gene. The CDR3 protein is CASARDNEQFF. The DNA of the CDR3 is TGTGCCAGTGCGCGGGACAATGAGCAGTTCTTC.

This clone appeared a single time. The chain joins TRBV9 to TRBJ2-5; D possibly corresponds to TRBD1 (6 bases). V dropped 0 bases and J dropped 2 bases, with 11 bases sitting between them. The CDR3 contains 15 residues. Germline V gene sequence: CDR1 SGDLS, CDR2 YYNGEE. The CDR3 loop is CASSVGGQTQETQYF. Here the CDR3 DNA reads TGTGCCAGCAGCGTAGGTGGACAGACGCAAGAGACCCAGTACTTC. Drawing the rest from reference TRBV9 and TRBJ2-5, the complete variable domain is DSGVTQTPKHLITATGQRVTLRCSPRSGDLSVYWYQQSLDQGLQFLIQYYNGEERAKGNILERFSAQQFPDLHSELNLSSLELGDSALYFCASSVGGQTQETQYFGPGTRLLVL.

The rearrangement joins TRBV7-9 to TRBJ2-7; weak D call: TRBD1 (5 bases). The germline V gene encodes CDR1 SEHNR and CDR2 FQNEAQ (reference sequence). This CDR3 is 12 amino acids long. The V end lost 7 bases, the J end lost 4 bases, and 11 bases lay between the germline ends. CDR3 protein: CASMTAEYEQYF. The DNA for the CDR3 is TGTGCCAGCATGACAGCCGAATACGAGCAGTACTTC.

The chain links TRBV11-2 to TRBJ1-5, with D unresolved. There are 13 residues in the CDR3. Germline V gives CDR1 SGHAT, CDR2 FQNNGV. Trimming removed 4 bases at V and 7 bases at J, with 11 bases between. The CDR3: CASSYLESQPQHF. CDR3 nucleotides: TGTGCCAGCAGCTACTTAGAGTCGCAGCCCCAGCATTTT.

The V and J genes are TRBV11-2 and TRBJ1-6; TRBD1 might be the D (6 bases). The CDR3 has 15 residues. The germline V gene has CDR1 SGHAT and CDR2 FQNNGV. V lost 1 base, J lost 6 bases, and 10 bases lay in between. The CDR3 is CASSLAGVSNSPLHF. The CDR3 coding sequence is TGTGCCAGCAGCTTAGCAGGGGTCAGTAATTCACCCCTCCACTTT. Full variable domain (rest looked up from reference TRBV11-2 and TRBJ1-6): EAGVAQSPRYKIIEKRQSVAFWCNPISGHATLYWYQQILGQGPKLLIQFQNNGVVDDSQLPKDRFSAERLKGVDSTLKIQPAKLEDSAVYLCASSLAGVSNSPLHFGNGTRLTVT.

This clone showed up just once. The CDR3 coding sequence is TGTGCCAGCAGCCACCCGGAGGGTTACTCCTACGAGCAGTACTTC. Encoded protein: CASSHPEGYSYEQYF. The chain carries TRBV7-9 and TRBJ2-7; TRBD2 is a possible D gene (6 bases). V lost 5 bases and J 0 bases, leaving 14 bases between the germline ends. The CDR3 extends over 15 amino acids. Germline CDR1 reads SEHNR; CDR2 reads FQNEAQ (reference sequence).